Below, one TCR beta chain is given with its context. What it binds is unknown. The data belong to a study of T cell responses to AZD1222 COVID-19 vaccine. This CDR3 region has 12 residues. Germline lookup yields CDR1 MNHEY and CDR2 SMNVEV (reference sequence). V was pared by 6 bases and J by 5 bases, with 11 bases between. Profiling relied on immunoSEQ multiplex PCR, and the TCRdb table lists in-frame clones only, not all of them. The table includes about 130,000 clones, about 90% detected once. Study observations and caveats: Just 5 to 7 people given AZD1222 tested seropositive at baseline. The study sampled repertoires only after the peak T cell response. Females outnumbered males among donors, who were mostly white British; clonal diversity was possibly underestimated.

The chain has TRBV27 and TRBJ2-7; D uncertain. The sequence came from an adult in good health. The source was peripheral blood, collected on day 0 of AZD1222 vaccination. The chain's CDR3 is CASRSPGHEQYF. The DNA of the CDR3 is TGTGCCAGCAGATCGCCCGGACACGAGCAGTACTTC.